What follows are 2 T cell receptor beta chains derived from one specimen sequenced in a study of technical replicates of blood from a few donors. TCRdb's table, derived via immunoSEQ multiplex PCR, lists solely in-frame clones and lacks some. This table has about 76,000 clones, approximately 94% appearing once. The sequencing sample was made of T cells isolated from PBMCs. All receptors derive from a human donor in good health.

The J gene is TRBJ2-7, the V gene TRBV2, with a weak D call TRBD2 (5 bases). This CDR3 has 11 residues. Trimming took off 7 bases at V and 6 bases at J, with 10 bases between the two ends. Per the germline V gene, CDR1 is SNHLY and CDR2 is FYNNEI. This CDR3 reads CASMGEGEQYF. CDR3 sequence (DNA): TGTGCCAGCATGGGAGAGGGCGAGCAGTACTTC.

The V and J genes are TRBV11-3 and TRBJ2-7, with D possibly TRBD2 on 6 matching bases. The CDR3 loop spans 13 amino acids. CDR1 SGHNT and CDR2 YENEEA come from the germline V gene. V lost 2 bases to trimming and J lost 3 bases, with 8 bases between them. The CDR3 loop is CASSLPGDYEQYF. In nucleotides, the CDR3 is TGTGCCAGCAGCTTACCGGGAGACTACGAGCAGTACTTC.